Sequencing of this T cell receptor beta chain was carried out in a study of OX40 agonist ivuxolimab in advanced cancers. The V end was cut by 1 base, the J end by 9 bases, with 14 bases between. The CDR3 is 14 amino acids. The germline V gene has CDR1 SGHRS and CDR2 YFSETQ. In regard to this clone: The target antigen is unknown.

Broader study findings: There were, on average, more expanded clones in CD8+ T cells than in CD4+.

Sequencing was performed with immunoSEQ multiplex PCR; in TCRdb, only in-frame clones are kept and a portion is missing. The data contain more than 60,000 clones, around 85% of them seen just once; the ten biggest clones take up about 4.2%. Autoimmune disease history or systemic immunosuppression was exclusionary. This material consisted of CD4+ or CD8+ T cells sorted from blood, taken in a trial of the OX40 agonist ivuxolimab. The chain uses TRBV5-1 and TRBJ2-1; D possibly matches TRBD1 or TRBD2 (5 bases each). This sequence originates from an adult with an advanced solid tumor such as melanoma, head and neck, liver or kidney cancer. The DNA of the CDR3 is TGCGCCAGCAGCTTGCGCCAGGGAGTCGGTGAGCAGTTCTTC. It yields the protein CASSLRQGVGEQFF.